This TCR beta chain was recovered during a study of T-cell memory formation after mild COVID-19. Study information: TCR clusters were mostly donor specific. General study results and limits: Second-wave clones reaching peak frequency on day 37 lacked confirmed SARS-CoV-2 specificity.

Germline values: CDR1 SQVTM, CDR2 ANQGSEA. The CDR3 is 11 amino acids. The ends were cut back, 3 bases at V and 4 bases at J, with 7 bases in the middle. TCRdb reprocessed the 5' RACE reads via MiXCR and lists one record per CDR3 protein. The data contain fewer than 400,000 distinct CDR3 sequences, about 16% of them seen just once; the ten biggest clones take up 20% to 25%. This clonotype was recorded a few times. Its target is unknown. Source material: PBMCs or a T cell subset sorted from them (not recorded which). The sequence came from a man between 18 and 29 years old who had mild COVID-19 (a few samples of this study predate the infection). Cell type and time point are not known. The genes are TRBV29-1 and TRBJ2-7; a possible D gene is TRBD2 (6 bases). The CDR3 loop reads CSVDRGYEQYF. The CDR3 coding sequence is TGCAGCGTTGATCGGGGGTACGAGCAGTACTTC.